The 8 T cell receptor beta chains reported below all come from one sample, sequenced in a study of blood T cell repertoires in COVID-19. Method: immunoSEQ multiplex PCR; TCRdb's copy keeps in-frame clones and lacks some. Of tens of thousands of clones in the sample, about 80% are singletons; the top ten hold under 20%. What was sequenced was peripheral blood. Source of these receptors: a human donor in a cohort sampled during active COVID-19.

V is TRBV4-2 and J is TRBJ1-2; 11 bases are a match to TRBD1. This CDR3 is 20 amino acids long. J was trimmed by 0 bases and V by 0 bases; bases with no gene match: 12. From germline, CDR1 is LGHNA and CDR2 YNFKEQ. The CDR3 region has the DNA TGTGCCAGCAGCCAAGAGGAATGGGGACAGGGGGAAGGATCTAACTATGGCTACACCTTC. Protein sequence: CASSQEEWGQGEGSNYGYTF.

This clone has just a few counts. A junction end diverges from the germline sequence, so it may reflect a read error. This rearrangement joins TRBV6-5 to TRBJ2-7; 8 nucleotides align to TRBD2. Germline assignment: CDR1 MNHEY and CDR2 SVGAGI. This CDR3 has 14 amino acids. The CDR3 DNA reads TGTGCCAGCAGTGACTCTAGCGGGTCCTACGAGCAGTACTTC. Translating it yields CASSDSSGSYEQYF.

The chain employs TRBV6-1 and TRBJ2-7; no reliable D call. Trimming took 1 base from V and 5 from J, leaving 15 bases between them. Germline V lookup: CDR1 MNHNS, CDR2 SASEGT. This CDR3 is 15 amino acids long. The CDR3 region has the DNA TGTGCCAGCAGTGAAGGTTACCGCGGCATCCACGAGCAGTACTTC. It specifies CASSEGYRGIHEQYF.

The rearrangement joins TRBV4-1 to TRBJ1-4; D remains unclear. Per germline, CDR1 MGHRA and CDR2 YSYEKL. V lost 2 bases, J lost 0 bases, and 7 bases lay in between. The CDR3 is 15 amino acids. The CDR3 DNA reads as TGCGCCAGCAGCCAAACCGGGACAACTAATGAAAAACTGTTTTTT. Translation gives CASSQTGTTNEKLFF.

This sequence joins TRBV19 and TRBJ2-7; D is uncertain. CDR3 length: 15 residues. Germline CDR1 is LNHDA and CDR2 is SQIVND (reference sequence). V dropped 2 bases and J dropped 3 bases, with 14 bases sitting between them. The CDR3 DNA is TGTGCCAGTAGTATATCCCCGTGGCAGAACTACGAGCAGTACTTC. It encodes CASSISPWQNYEQYF.

The chain is built from TRBV5-4 and TRBJ1-2, with 8 bases identical to TRBD1. The CDR3 runs to 14 residues. The germline CDR1 and CDR2 sequences are SGHNT and YYREEE (reference sequence). With 1 base clipped from V and 4 bases from J, the junction kept 3 bases outside the gene matches. CDR3 residues: CASSLQGAGYGYTF. The DNA for the CDR3 is TGTGCCAGCAGCTTGCAGGGGGCTGGCTATGGCTACACCTTC.

This sequence joins TRBV10-2 and TRBJ2-5, with 8 positions matching TRBD1. Germline V gene lookup returns CDR1 WSHSY and CDR2 SAAADI. Trimming removed 9 bases from V and 2 bases from J; junction bases left unmatched: 11. The CDR3 totals 15 residues. The CDR3 loop reads CASRKTGDIQETQYF. The CDR3 nucleotides read TGCGCCAGTAGGAAGACAGGGGATATACAAGAGACCCAGTACTTC.

V is TRBV14 and J is TRBJ2-7; D unclear. The V gene's germline CDR1 is SGHDN and CDR2 FVKESK. The CDR3 covers 14 residues. Trimming shortened V by 0 bases and J by 3 bases, and 9 bases separated the two germline ends. As DNA, the CDR3 is TGTGCCAGCAGCCAAGATGTACTCCGCTACGAGCAGTACTTC. Its translation: CASSQDVLRYEQYF.